This TCR beta chain was sequenced for a study of T-cell memory formation after mild COVID-19. TCRdb passed the 5' RACE reads through MiXCR, listing each CDR3 protein once. In the table there are more than 450,000 distinct CDR3 sequences, about 20% of which are singletons. Study-wide findings and caveats: Day 37-peaking second-wave clones had unconfirmed SARS-CoV-2 specificity. Memory from before infection featured some responding clones, which suggests cross-reactive memory joined. CD4+ contracting clones were found mainly in CM and EM, and CD8+ ones in EMRA.

Germline CDR1 and CDR2: SGDLS and YYNGEE. The V segment lost 0 bases and the J segment 8 bases; nucleotides outside the gene matches: 4. This CDR3 region has 14 residues. A word on this clonotype: Its matching antigen is unknown.

Sequenced: PBMCs or a T cell subset sorted from them (not recorded which). The chain has TRBV9 and TRBJ2-1; 8 nucleotides agree with TRBD2. The source of this sequence is an adult woman who had mild COVID-19 (a few samples of this study predate the infection). Cell type and time point are not known. DNA of the CDR3: TGTGCCAGCAGCGTAGGGGGACTAGGCGATGAGCAGTTCTTC. It translates to CASSVGGLGDEQFF. The entire variable domain, with the rest obtained from reference TRBV9 and TRBJ2-1, is as follows: DSGVTQTPKHLITATGQRVTLRCSPRSGDLSVYWYQQSLDQGLQFLIQYYNGEERAKGNILERFSAQQFPDLHSELNLSSLELGDSALYFCASSVGGLGDEQFFGPGTRLTVL.